This entry lists 8 T cell receptor beta chains sequenced from one sample in a study of blood T cell repertoires in COVID-19. Sequencing used immunoSEQ multiplex PCR; TCRdb keeps in-frame clones, though not all of them. The data show around 250,000 clones, 80% to 90% seen once. The sample taken for sequencing was peripheral blood. These receptors all come from a man aged 60-69 years with acute or convalescent COVID-19.

This rearrangement joins TRBV7-9 to TRBJ1-3; no clear D gene. The V end was cut by 8 bases, the J end by 3 bases, with 20 bases between. Per the germline V gene, CDR1 is SEHNR and CDR2 is FQNEAQ (reference sequence). CDR3 length: 16 residues. The CDR3 nucleotides are TGTGCCAGCGGAGACGGCAGCCCTGCTCTTGGAAACACCATATATTTT. This codes for CASGDGSPALGNTIYF.

This rearrangement joins TRBV2 to TRBJ1-6, with D possibly being TRBD1 (5 bases). The V and J ends lost 3 bases and 10 bases respectively, with 13 bases between them. The CDR3 spans 14 residues. Per the germline V gene, CDR1 is SNHLY and CDR2 is FYNNEI. CDR3 in DNA: TGTGCCAGCAGTGATCAGGGTTCACCATCACCCCTCCACTTT. This translates into CASSDQGSPSPLHF.

This clone was seen a single time. V is TRBV2 and J is TRBJ1-5, with 8 bases lining up with TRBD1. Looked up from germline, CDR1 is SNHLY and CDR2 is FYNNEI. The CDR3 runs 16 residues. With 8 bases clipped from V and 6 bases from J, the junction kept 15 bases outside the gene matches. The DNA for the CDR3 is TGTGCCAGCGAGGACCAGACAGGGGCCACTCGTCAGCCCCAGCATTTT. Translating gives CASEDQTGATRQPQHF.

The chain couples TRBV5-1 to TRBJ2-5; 8 bases align to TRBD1. After removal of 4 bases from V and 1 base from J, the junction contained 3 bases not matched to a gene. Germline V gives CDR1 SGHRS, CDR2 YFSETQ. The CDR3 runs to 14 residues. The CDR3 coding sequence is TGCGCCAGCAGCGCAACAGGGGGCCAAGAGACCCAGTACTTC. It is translated as CASSATGGQETQYF.

The gene calls are TRBV30 and TRBJ1-1; 7 nucleotides align to TRBD1. CDR3 size: 11 residues. Germline values: CDR1 GTSNPN, CDR2 SVGIG (reference sequence). The junction had 2 bases not matched to a gene; V was cut back by 6 bases and J by 4 bases. The CDR3 nucleotides are TGTGCCTGCGACAGGGCCACTGAAGCTTTCTTT. Its protein is CACDRATEAFF. Looking up the rest from reference TRBV30 and TRBJ1-1 gives the full variable domain: SQTIHQWPATLVQPVGSPLSLECTVEGTSNPNLYWYRQAAGRGLQLLFYSVGIGQISSEVPQNLSASRPQDRQFILSSKKLLLSDSGFYLCACDRATEAFFGQGTRLTVV.

This chain links TRBV11-2 with TRBJ2-1; 8 bases align to TRBD2. Germline-derived CDR1 and CDR2 are SGHAT and FQNNGV. The CDR3 has 17 amino acids. J gave up 10 bases and V 2 bases, and 16 bases lay outside the gene matches. CDR3 nucleotides: TGTGCCAGCAGCTTATTTATGGCTAGCGGGTTTCTAAACGAGCAGTTCTTC. This encodes CASSLFMASGFLNEQFF.

The gene calls are TRBV3-1 (or the pseudogene TRBV3-2) and TRBJ1-4, with TRBD1 identical over 7 bases. The CDR3 totals 14 residues. V shed 3 bases and J 3 bases; nucleotides not matched to a gene: 1. Looked up from germline, CDR1 is LGHDT and CDR2 is YNNKEL (reference sequence). The CDR3, as DNA: TGTGCCAGCAGCCATGGGACAGCTAATGAAAAACTGTTTTTT. Residues: CASSHGTANEKLFF.

The V gene is TRBV7-2, the J gene TRBJ2-3, with 10 bases aligning to TRBD1. The CDR3 is made up of 16 amino acids. Germline trimming cut 3 bases from V and 6 bases from J; bases unmatched to any gene: 9. Germline lookup yields CDR1 SGHTA and CDR2 FQGNSA. Here the CDR3 reads CASSFPGQGGRDTQYF. DNA for the CDR3: TGTGCCAGCAGCTTCCCTGGACAGGGGGGCAGGGATACGCAGTATTTT.